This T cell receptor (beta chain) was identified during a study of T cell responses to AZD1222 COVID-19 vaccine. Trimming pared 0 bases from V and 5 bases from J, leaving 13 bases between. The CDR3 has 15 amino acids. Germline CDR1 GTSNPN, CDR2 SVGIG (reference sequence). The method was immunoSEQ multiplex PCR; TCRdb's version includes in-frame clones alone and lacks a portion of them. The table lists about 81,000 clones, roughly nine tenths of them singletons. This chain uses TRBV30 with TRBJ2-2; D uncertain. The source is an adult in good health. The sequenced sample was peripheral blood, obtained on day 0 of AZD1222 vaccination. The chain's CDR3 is CAWSVLLLDTGELFF. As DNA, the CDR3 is TGTGCCTGGAGTGTACTTCTTCTAGATACCGGGGAGCTGTTTTTT. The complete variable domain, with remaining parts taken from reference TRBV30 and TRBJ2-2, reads SQTIHQWPATLVQPVGSPLSLECTVEGTSNPNLYWYRQAAGRGLQLLFYSVGIGQISSEVPQNLSASRPQDRQFILSSKKLLLSDSGFYLCAWSVLLLDTGELFFGEGSRLTVL.